Listed below are T cell receptor beta chains from one sample, sequenced in a study of CD8 T cells in Susac syndrome. TCRdb re-called the immunoSEQ multiplex PCR reads with MiXCR, one entry per CDR3 protein. The profile shows 400,000 or so distinct CDR3 sequences, 75% to 90% of them singletons. The specimen was CD8+ T cells from PBMCs. The source is a human donor with multiple sclerosis. Both conserved end residues are part of each CDR3. A D gene is named only where the DNA matches it firmly. Some rows have no size entry. The others give once, few or many, or a class for an expanded clone.

V: TRBV12-3/TRBV12-4
J: TRBJ1-2
D: -
size: once
DNA: TGTGCCAGCAGAACCGAACAGGGAAGCTTCGCTGGCTACACCTTC
CDR3: CASRTEQGSFAGYTF

V: TRBV27
J: TRBJ2-7
D: -
size: -
DNA: TGTGCCAGCAGTTTATTTTCCGGTTACGAGCAGTACTTC
CDR3: CASSLFSGYEQYF

V: TRBV7-9
J: TRBJ2-7
D: -
size: few
DNA: TGTGCCAGCAGCGGCGGGACTGCTGGCGAGCAGTACTTC
CDR3: CASSGGTAGEQYF

V: TRBV27
J: TRBJ2-7
D: -
size: -
DNA: TGTGCCAGCGGCCTAGCCTACGAGCAGTACTTC
CDR3: CASGLAYEQYF

V: TRBV3-1
J: TRBJ2-3
D: -
size: -
DNA: TGTGCCAGCAGCCGCACGACAGAGGGAAGCACAGATACGCAGTATTTT
CDR3: CASSRTTEGSTDTQYF

V: TRBV4-1
J: TRBJ2-7
D: -
size: -
DNA: TGCGCCAGCAGCCAACTCCCAGGGGGGACCTACGAGCAGTACTTC
CDR3: CASSQLPGGTYEQYF

V: TRBV15
J: TRBJ1-1
D: TRBD1
size: -
DNA: TGTGCCACCACCAAAGGGACAGTGGACACTGAAGCTTTCTTT
CDR3: CATTKGTVDTEAFF

V: TRBV12-3/TRBV12-4
J: TRBJ2-5
D: TRBD2
size: -
DNA: TGTGCCAGTAGCCTAGCGGGAGGCAATTTCGGGACCCAGTACTTC
CDR3: CASSLAGGNFGTQYF

V: TRBV4-1
J: TRBJ1-4
D: -
size: -
DNA: TGCGCCAGCAGCCGAATACCAGGAGGCACTAATGAAAAACTGTTTTTT
CDR3: CASSRIPGGTNEKLFF

V: TRBV5-1
J: TRBJ2-1
D: TRBD1
size: few
DNA: TGCGCCAGCAGCTTGGTAGGGACAGGGAACGATGAGCAGTTCTTC
CDR3: CASSLVGTGNDEQFF

V: TRBV3-1
J: TRBJ1-2
D: -
size: -
DNA: TGTGCCAGCAGCCAATTTCGCGATCGGACAGAGGTTAACTATGGCTACACCTTC
CDR3: CASSQFRDRTEVNYGYTF

V: TRBV14
J: TRBJ2-3
D: TRBD2
size: -
DNA: TGTGCCAGCAGCCAAGAAAGCGGGGGGACCGTTGAAGATACGCAGTATTTT
CDR3: CASSQESGGTVEDTQYF

V: TRBV28
J: TRBJ1-2
D: TRBD1
size: -
DNA: TGTGCCAGCAGTGTTCCGGGACAGGGGGCTTATCTTAACTATGGCTACACCTTC
CDR3: CASSVPGQGAYLNYGYTF

V: TRBV12-3/TRBV12-4
J: TRBJ2-1
D: -
size: -
DNA: TGTGCCAGCAGTTTGAGCAGGGTCGATGAGCAGTTCTTC
CDR3: CASSLSRVDEQFF

V: TRBV11-2
J: TRBJ2-7
D: TRBD1
size: few
DNA: TGTGCCAGCAGCCGACAGGGATATGTTCGCGAGCAGTACTTC
CDR3: CASSRQGYVREQYF

V: TRBV2
J: TRBJ2-3
D: -
size: few
DNA: TGTGCCAGCAGTCCGACAGGACCGAGCACAGATACGCAGTATTTT
CDR3: CASSPTGPSTDTQYF

V: TRBV27
J: TRBJ2-5
D: -
size: -
DNA: TGTGCCAGCAGTTTATACAGGGAAGCGACCCAGTACTTC
CDR3: CASSLYREATQYF

V: TRBV19
J: TRBJ2-7
D: TRBD2
size: -
DNA: TGTGCCAGTTCAAAGCGATCGCCGGGGACTAGCGGGAGACCTTTTTACTACGAGCAGTACTTC
CDR3: CASSKRSPGTSGRPFYYEQYF

V: TRBV7-8
J: TRBJ2-2
D: -
size: -
DNA: TGTGCCAGCAGCTTATACGGGATAGATGCCGGGGAGCTGTTTTTT
CDR3: CASSLYGIDAGELFF

V: TRBV3-1
J: TRBJ1-5
D: -
size: -
DNA: TGTGCCAGCAGCCAAGATTTAGGCATATCTAGCAATCAGCCCCAGCATTTT
CDR3: CASSQDLGISSNQPQHF

V: TRBV7-2
J: TRBJ2-1
D: -
size: -
DNA: TGTGCCAGCAGCTTAGGGGGTTTAGACTACAATGAGCAGTTCTTC
CDR3: CASSLGGLDYNEQFF

V: TRBV2
J: TRBJ1-5
D: TRBD1
size: -
DNA: TGTGCCAGCAGTGGGACAGGGATTAGCAATCAGCCCCAGCATTTT
CDR3: CASSGTGISNQPQHF

V: TRBV6-5
J: TRBJ2-5
D: -
size: -
DNA: TGTGCCAGCAGTTACCTCTCCGGGAGAAGTACAAAACAAGAGACCCAGTACTTC
CDR3: CASSYLSGRSTKQETQYF

V: TRBV12-3/TRBV12-4
J: TRBJ1-2
D: -
size: -
DNA: TGTGCCAGCAGTTTAGGTCAAAAAAACTATGGCTACACCTTC
CDR3: CASSLGQKNYGYTF

V: TRBV4-1
J: TRBJ1-4
D: -
size: -
DNA: TGCGCCAGCAGCCAAGTAAGGAGGGATTTCGAAAAACTGTTTTTT
CDR3: CASSQVRRDFEKLFF

V: TRBV30
J: TRBJ2-5
D: -
size: -
DNA: TGTGCCTGGGAGGGGTCCGGAGAGACCCAGTACTTC
CDR3: CAWEGSGETQYF

V: TRBV5-1
J: TRBJ2-5
D: TRBD1
size: -
DNA: TGCGCCAGCAGCCAAAAGGCGTGGGACAGGGGGAGCCAAGAGACCCAGTACTTC
CDR3: CASSQKAWDRGSQETQYF